This TCR beta chain was found in a study of blood T cell repertoires in COVID-19. Per the germline V gene, CDR1 is LGHNA and CDR2 is YNFKEQ. V shed 8 bases, J shed 1 base, and the junction held 8 bases outside the gene matches. This CDR3 spans 14 amino acids. TCRdb keeps only in-frame clones here, not all; method: immunoSEQ multiplex PCR. The sample records around 220,000 clones, 84% being singletons. The sequence derives from a woman in her forties who had recovered from COVID-19. Sequenced input: PBMCs or T cells enriched from blood (not recorded which). The chain has TRBV4-2 and TRBJ2-7; the match to TRBD1 covers 7 bases. The CDR3 bases are TGTGCCAGCCGTGACAGGGTTACGTCCTACGAGCAGTACTTC. This sequence encodes CASRDRVTSYEQYF.